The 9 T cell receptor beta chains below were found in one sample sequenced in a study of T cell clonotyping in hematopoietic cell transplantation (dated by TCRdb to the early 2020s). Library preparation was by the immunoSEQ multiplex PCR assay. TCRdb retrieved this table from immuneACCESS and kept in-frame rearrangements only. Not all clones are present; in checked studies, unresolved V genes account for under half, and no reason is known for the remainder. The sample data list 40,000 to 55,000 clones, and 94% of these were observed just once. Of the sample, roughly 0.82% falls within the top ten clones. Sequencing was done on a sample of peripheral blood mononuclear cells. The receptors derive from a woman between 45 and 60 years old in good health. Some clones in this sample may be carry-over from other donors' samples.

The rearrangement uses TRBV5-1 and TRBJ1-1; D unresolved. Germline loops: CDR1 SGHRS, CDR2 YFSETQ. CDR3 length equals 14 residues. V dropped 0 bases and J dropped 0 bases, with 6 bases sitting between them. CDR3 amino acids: CASSLDILNTEAFF. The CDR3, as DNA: TGCGCCAGCAGCTTGGACATCTTGAACACTGAAGCTTTCTTT.

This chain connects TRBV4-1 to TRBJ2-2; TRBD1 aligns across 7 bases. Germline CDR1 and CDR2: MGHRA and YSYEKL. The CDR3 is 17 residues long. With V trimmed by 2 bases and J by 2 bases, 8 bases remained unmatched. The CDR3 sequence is CASSQKVGTVNTGELFF. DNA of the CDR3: TGCGCCAGCAGCCAAAAAGTTGGGACAGTCAACACCGGGGAGCTGTTTTTT.

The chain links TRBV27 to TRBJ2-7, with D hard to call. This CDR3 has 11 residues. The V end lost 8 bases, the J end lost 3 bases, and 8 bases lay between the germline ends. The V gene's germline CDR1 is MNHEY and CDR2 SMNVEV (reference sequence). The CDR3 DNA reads TGTGCCAGCGGGGTAAACTACGAGCAGTACTTC. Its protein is CASGVNYEQYF.

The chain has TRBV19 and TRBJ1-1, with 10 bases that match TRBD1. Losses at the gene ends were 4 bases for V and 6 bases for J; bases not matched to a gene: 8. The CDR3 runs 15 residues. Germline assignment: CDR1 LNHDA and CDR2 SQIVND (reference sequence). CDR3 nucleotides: TGTGCCAGTAGTAGAGGAGGACAGGGGGTACCTGAAGCTTTCTTT. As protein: CASSRGGQGVPEAFF.

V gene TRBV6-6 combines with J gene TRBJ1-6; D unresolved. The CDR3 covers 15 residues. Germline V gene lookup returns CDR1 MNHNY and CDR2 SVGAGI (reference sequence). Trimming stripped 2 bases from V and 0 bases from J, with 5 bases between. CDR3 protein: CASSYESSYNSPLHF. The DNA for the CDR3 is TGTGCCAGCAGTTACGAGAGCTCCTATAATTCACCCCTCCACTTT.

CDR3 amino acids: CASSQDSRGNYGYTF. For the CDR3, the DNA is TGCGCCAGCAGCCAAGATTCGAGGGGGAACTATGGCTACACCTTC. The chain recombines TRBV4-1 with TRBJ1-2; TRBD1 is a possible D gene (6 bases). Germline V lookup: CDR1 MGHRA, CDR2 YSYEKL. V was cut by 0 bases and J by 2 bases, with 10 bases left in between. The CDR3 sequence is 15 residues long.

The CDR3 sequence is CASSDPGQGHVKQYF. The CDR3 nucleotides are TGTGCCAGCAGTGATCCGGGACAGGGCCATGTAAAGCAGTACTTC. The rearrangement uses TRBV25-1 and TRBJ2-7; TRBD1 agrees at 9 bases. Germline CDR1 is MGHDK and CDR2 is SYGVNS. Germline trimming cut 3 bases from V and 8 bases from J; bases unmatched to any gene: 11. CDR3 size: 15 residues.

The DNA for the CDR3 is TGCGCCAGCAGCGACAGACCCTCTGGAAACACCATATATTTT. Protein: CASSDRPSGNTIYF. The chain combines TRBV4-1 with TRBJ1-3; TRBD1 is a possible D gene (5 bases). The CDR3 length is 14 residues. V dropped 5 bases and J dropped 0 bases, with 8 bases sitting between them. Germline assignment: CDR1 MGHRA and CDR2 YSYEKL.

CDR3 DNA sequence: TGTGCCAGCAGGGATACAGGGTTCTACGAGCAGTACTTC. Translation: CASRDTGFYEQYF. This chain uses TRBV6-5 with TRBJ2-7, with a possible D match to TRBD1 (6 bases). Germline V gene lookup returns CDR1 MNHEY and CDR2 SVGAGI. This CDR3 spans 13 amino acids. V lost 6 bases and J lost 3, with 12 bases in between.